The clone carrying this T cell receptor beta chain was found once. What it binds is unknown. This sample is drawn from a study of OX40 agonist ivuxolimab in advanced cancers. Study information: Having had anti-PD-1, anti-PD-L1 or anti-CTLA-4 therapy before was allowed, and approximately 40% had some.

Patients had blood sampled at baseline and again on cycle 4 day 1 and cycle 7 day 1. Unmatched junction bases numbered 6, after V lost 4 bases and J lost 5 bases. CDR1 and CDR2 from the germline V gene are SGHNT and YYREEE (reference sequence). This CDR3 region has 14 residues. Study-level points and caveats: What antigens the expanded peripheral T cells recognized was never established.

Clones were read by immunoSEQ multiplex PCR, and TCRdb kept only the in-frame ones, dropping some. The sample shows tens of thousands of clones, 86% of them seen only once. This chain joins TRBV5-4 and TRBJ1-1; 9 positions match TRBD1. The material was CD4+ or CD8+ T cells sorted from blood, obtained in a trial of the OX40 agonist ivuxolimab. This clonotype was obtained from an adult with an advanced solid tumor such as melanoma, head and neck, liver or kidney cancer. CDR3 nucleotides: TGTGCCAGCAGCGGCGGACAGGGGCGGACTGAAGCTTTCTTT. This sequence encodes CASSGGQGRTEAFF.